What follows describes a single T cell receptor (beta chain). Antigen: not known. The record originates from a study of graft-versus-host responses after intestinal transplantation. Study in general: Each recipient received anti-thymocyte globulin induction, then tacrolimus and steroids for two to three years.

Points from the study as a whole: GvH clones were identified in recipient marrow, with some first appearing in ileum or blood.

Sequenced by immunoSEQ multiplex PCR; TCRdb stores in-frame clones only, minus some. The data hold under 95,000 clones, with around 80% observed a single time. The specimen was unstimulated CD4+ T cells sorted from spleen or lymph node cells, collected before intestinal transplant. This receptor was identified in a human donor who received an intestinal transplant.

In DNA form, the CDR3 reads TGTGCCAGCAGCCTAGCTCAGCAGAACACCGGGGAGCTGTTTTTT. This gives the protein CASSLAQQNTGELFF. The rearrangement links TRBV4-2 to TRBJ2-2, with unresolved D. The ends were cut back, 4 bases at V and 1 base at J, with 10 bases in the middle. The V gene's germline CDR1 is LGHNA and CDR2 YNFKEQ. CDR3 length: 15 residues.